This entry lists 13 T cell receptor beta chains sequenced from one sample in a study of CD8 T cells in Susac syndrome. A quantity of roughly 0.5 to 1 ug RNA underwent reverse transcription using random hexamers. TCRdb ran MiXCR on the immunoSEQ multiplex PCR reads and lists one entry per CDR3 protein. The sample holds some 65,000 distinct CDR3 sequences; about 94% are singletons and the top ten take 0.56%. The sample consisted of CD8+ T cells from PBMCs. These receptor sequences come from a human donor with multiple sclerosis.

The chain combines TRBV5-1 with TRBJ2-7; the D is unclear. V was cut by 5 bases and J by 3 bases, with 18 bases left in between. The CDR3 is made up of 15 amino acids. In germline, CDR1 is SGHRS, CDR2 YFSETQ. Here the CDR3 DNA reads TGCGCCAGCAGGACCGGGTCAGGAACGTTCTACGAGCAGTACTTC. Translating gives CASRTGSGTFYEQYF.

This chain connects TRBV29-1 to TRBJ2-1; 7 positions match TRBD2. CDR3 length: 17 residues. Trimming at V came to 0 bases and at J to 4 bases, leaving 12 bases not matched to a gene. Germline V gene data show CDR1 as SQVTM and CDR2 as ANQGSEA. This chain's CDR3 is CSVEDTIREGRYNEQFF. In nucleotides, the CDR3 is TGCAGCGTTGAAGATACGATCAGGGAGGGCAGATACAATGAGCAGTTCTTC.

The rearrangement uses TRBV24-1 and TRBJ2-2, with D tentatively TRBD1 (5 bases). Germline assignment: CDR1 KGHDR and CDR2 SFDVKD. There are 16 residues in the CDR3. The V end lost 4 bases, the J end lost 1 base, and 12 bases lay between the germline ends. The CDR3 protein is CATSDPLDRNTGELFF. In nucleotides, the CDR3 is TGTGCCACCAGTGACCCCCTCGACAGGAACACCGGGGAGCTGTTTTTT.

The chain is built from TRBV20-1 and TRBJ2-7; the match to TRBD2 covers 15 bases. Unmatched junction bases numbered 4, after V lost 0 bases and J lost 7 bases. The CDR3 covers 15 residues. Germline CDR1 is DFQATT and CDR2 is SNEGSKA (reference sequence). CDR3 bases: TGCAGTGCTAGAGAAGGACTAGCGGGGGGGAGGGAGCAGTACTTC. Its translation: CSAREGLAGGREQYF.

The chain is built from TRBV29-1 and TRBJ1-2; 7 bases fit TRBD1. The J segment lost 8 bases and the V segment lost 7 bases, leaving 13 bases of the junction unmatched. The CDR3 spans 13 residues. Germline values: CDR1 SQVTM, CDR2 ANQGSEA. CDR3 sequence: CSGTGDPLWGYTF. The CDR3 nucleotides are TGCAGCGGGACAGGAGATCCTCTCTGGGGCTACACCTTC.

The rearrangement links TRBV7-9 to TRBJ1-1; D is perhaps TRBD1 (5 bases). The CDR3 spans 16 residues. Germline CDR1 and CDR2: SEHNR and FQNEAQ (reference sequence). V was pared by 4 bases and J by 6 bases, with 21 bases between. The CDR3 nucleotides are TGTGCCAGCAGCTCCTCCACCGGCGGGACCGACGCTGAAGCTTTCTTT. This encodes CASSSSTGGTDAEAFF.

This chain connects TRBV6-5 to TRBJ2-5; D perhaps matches TRBD2 (5 bases). Germline CDR1 reads MNHEY; CDR2 reads SVGAGI. There are 15 residues in the CDR3. V lost 0 bases to trimming and J lost 0 bases, with 8 bases between them. CDR3 DNA: TGTGCCAGCAGTTACTCGAGGGAGTACCAAGAGACCCAGTACTTC. This translates into CASSYSREYQETQYF.

The chain employs TRBV20-1 and TRBJ1-5; 8 positions agree with TRBD1. V shed 0 bases, J shed 7 bases, and the junction held 11 bases outside the gene matches. The germline V gene encodes CDR1 DFQATT and CDR2 SNEGSKA (reference sequence). CDR3 length equals 16 residues. CDR3 DNA sequence: TGCAGTGCTAGAGATCTAAGGACAGGGATAACGCAGCCCCAGCATTTT. This gives the protein CSARDLRTGITQPQHF.

The chain couples TRBV19 to TRBJ2-1, with 9 bases fitting TRBD1. V lost 4 bases, J lost 7 bases, and 2 bases stayed unmatched. The CDR3 is 13 amino acids. The germline gives CDR1 LNHDA, CDR2 SQIVND (reference sequence). The CDR3 DNA is TGTGCCAGTAGTACCGGACAGGGGAATGAGCAGTTCTTC. As protein: CASSTGQGNEQFF. The complete variable domain, with remaining parts taken from reference TRBV19 and TRBJ2-1, reads DGGITQSPKYLFRKEGQNVTLSCEQNLNHDAMYWYRQDPGQGLRLIYYSQIVNDFQKGDIAEGYSVSREKKESFPLTVTSAQKNPTAFYLCASSTGQGNEQFFGPGTRLTVL.

The chain carries TRBV15 and TRBJ2-5; either TRBD1 or TRBD2 may fit D (6 bases each). Germline CDR1 is LNHNV and CDR2 is YYDKDF (reference sequence). This CDR3 has 15 residues. V was trimmed by 0 bases and J by 5 bases, leaving 13 bases between them. The CDR3 loop reads CATSRDKGGWETQYF. As DNA, the CDR3 is TGTGCCACCAGCAGAGATAAGGGGGGCTGGGAGACCCAGTACTTC.

The rearrangement links TRBV29-1 to TRBJ2-3; no clear D gene. Germline V gene data show CDR1 as SQVTM and CDR2 as ANQGSEA. Trimming took 4 bases from V and 3 from J, leaving 11 bases between them. The CDR3 contains 13 residues. This CDR3 is CSVVGKETDTQYF. DNA for the CDR3: TGCAGCGTTGTTGGGAAAGAAACAGATACGCAGTATTTT.

The chain recombines TRBV5-4 with TRBJ2-7, with D maybe TRBD1 (5 bases). The length of the CDR3 is 12 residues. V lost 8 bases to trimming and J lost 0 bases, with 9 bases between them. Germline CDR1 and CDR2: SGHNT and YYREEE (reference sequence). The chain's CDR3 is CASHGASYEQYF. The DNA of the CDR3 is TGTGCCAGTCATGGGGCCTCCTACGAGCAGTACTTC.

This chain links TRBV27 with TRBJ2-7; D is unresolved. V was pared by 0 bases and J by 3 bases, with 18 bases between. CDR3 length equals 17 residues. The V gene's germline CDR1 is MNHEY and CDR2 SMNVEV (reference sequence). CDR3 loop: CASSLSWNDIGHYEQYF. DNA of the CDR3: TGTGCCAGCAGTTTATCTTGGAACGACATCGGGCACTACGAGCAGTACTTC.